The 16 T cell receptor beta chains listed next were all sequenced from one sample in a study of blood T cell repertoires in COVID-19. This table comes from immunoSEQ multiplex PCR, and its TCRdb copy is limited to in-frame clones, with some not included. The sample has fewer than 400,000 clones, around nine tenths seen once. Material for sequencing was PBMCs or T cells enriched from blood (not recorded which). Source of these receptors: a woman aged 50 to 65 who had recovered from COVID-19.

The chain couples TRBV30 to TRBJ1-1; D unresolved. V lost 7 bases and J 6 bases, leaving 15 bases between the germline ends. Germline V gene lookup returns CDR1 GTSNPN and CDR2 SVGIG (reference sequence). This CDR3 comprises 12 residues. The CDR3 DNA reads TGTGCCTCAAAAGGCAGACTACCTGAAGCTTTCTTT. The encoded protein is CASKGRLPEAFF.

V usage is TRBV5-4 and J usage is TRBJ2-5, with TRBD1 identical over 7 bases. Germline lookup yields CDR1 SGHNT and CDR2 YYREEE (reference sequence). The CDR3 sequence is 15 residues long. V gave up 0 bases and J gave up 3 bases; unmatched junction bases: 5. The CDR3 DNA sequence: TGTGCCAGCAGCTTGGGGGACAGCTTTAAAGAGACCCAGTACTTC. Protein: CASSLGDSFKETQYF.

This clone was observed a single time. V usage is TRBV5-6 and J usage is TRBJ2-2; D might be TRBD1 (6 bases). The CDR3 consists of 15 residues. Germline V gene lookup returns CDR1 SGHDT and CDR2 YYEEEE. V dropped 3 bases and J dropped 0 bases, with 9 bases sitting between them. CDR3 residues: CASSSRTANTGELFF. Written as DNA, the CDR3 is TGTGCCAGCAGCTCCAGGACAGCGAACACCGGGGAGCTGTTTTTT.

V is TRBV6-4 and J is TRBJ2-1, with D tentatively TRBD1 (6 bases). Germline V gene data show CDR1 as MRHNA and CDR2 as SNTAGT. This CDR3 has 15 residues. V dropped 4 bases and J dropped 7 bases, with 17 bases sitting between them. CDR3 sequence reads: CASSAGAATGNEQFF. CDR3 nucleotides: TGTGCCAGCAGTGCAGGGGCGGCGACGGGGAATGAGCAGTTCTTC.

The J gene is TRBJ1-5, the V gene TRBV9; 9 bases fit TRBD1. Trimming removed 3 bases from V and 4 bases from J; junction bases left unmatched: 11. Germline CDR1 and CDR2: SGDLS and YYNGEE. CDR3 size: 17 residues. CDR3 nucleotides: TGTGCCAGCAGCGCAAAACAGGGGGCGCGCATGAATCAGCCCCAGCATTTT. Encoded protein: CASSAKQGARMNQPQHF. Supplemented by reference TRBV9 and TRBJ1-5, the full variable domain reads DSGVTQTPKHLITATGQRVTLRCSPRSGDLSVYWYQQSLDQGLQFLIQYYNGEERAKGNILERFSAQQFPDLHSELNLSSLELGDSALYFCASSAKQGARMNQPQHFGDGTRLSIL.

This chain links TRBV4-3 with TRBJ1-4; D gene uncertain. Germline CDR1 LGHNA, CDR2 YSLEER. The CDR3 runs 16 residues. V gave up 0 bases and J gave up 8 bases, with 16 bases separating them. CDR3 loop: CASSQDLASGAEKLFF. CDR3 coding DNA: TGCGCCAGCAGCCAAGATCTCGCCAGCGGAGCCGAAAAACTGTTTTTT.

The chain has TRBV7-9 and TRBJ2-5; D is perhaps TRBD2 (5 bases). V was clipped by 0 bases and J by 2 bases, with 10 bases between them. This CDR3 comprises 15 residues. The germline V gene has CDR1 SEHNR and CDR2 FQNEAQ (reference sequence). The CDR3 nucleotides read TGTGCCAGCAGCTTAGCGCACAGCGGACAAGAGACCCAGTACTTC. Its protein product is CASSLAHSGQETQYF.

CDR3 region: CASSLLRGNEQFF. The CDR3 nucleotides read TGTGCCAGCAGCCTATTAAGGGGCAATGAGCAGTTCTTC. The chain has TRBV28 and TRBJ2-1; D perhaps matches TRBD1 (5 bases). Germline loops: CDR1 MDHEN, CDR2 SYDVKM. V was shortened by 6 bases and J by 6 bases, with 12 bases between the two germline ends. The CDR3 extends over 13 amino acids.

This chain connects TRBV10-3 to TRBJ1-1, with D perhaps TRBD1 (6 bases). This CDR3 is 13 amino acids long. The V and J ends lost 11 bases and 5 bases respectively, with 18 bases between them. The germline CDR1 and CDR2 sequences are ENHRY and SYGVKD. CDR3 in amino acids: CASRTGSFTEAFF. In nucleotides, the CDR3 is TGTGCCTCGAGAACAGGGAGCTTTACTGAAGCTTTCTTT.

The chain combines TRBV16 with TRBJ1-1; 7 bases map to TRBD1. Germline V CDR1 and CDR2: KGHSY, FQNENV. V shed 5 bases, J shed 3 bases, and the junction held 6 bases outside the gene matches. There are 14 residues in the CDR3. The CDR3 DNA is TGTGCCAGCAGCGGGACAGAAGCCTACACTGAAGCTTTCTTT. It translates to CASSGTEAYTEAFF.

The rearrangement joins TRBV9 to TRBJ1-6, with 8 bases aligning to TRBD1. V lost 3 bases and J lost 9; bases outside the gene matches: 14. Germline V gene data show CDR1 as SGDLS and CDR2 as YYNGEE. This CDR3 region has 17 residues. CDR3 protein: CASSEWTGMSIPSPLHF. The CDR3 nucleotides read TGTGCCAGCAGCGAGTGGACAGGGATGAGTATCCCTTCACCCCTCCACTTT.

This chain connects TRBV5-5 to TRBJ1-5; no clear D. The CDR3 is made up of 12 amino acids. Germline CDR1 reads SGHKS; CDR2 reads YYEKEE (reference sequence). Trimming removed 0 bases at V and 7 bases at J, with 5 bases between. DNA for the CDR3: TGTGCCAGCAGCTTGGACGGGCAGCCCCAGCATTTT. The encoded protein is CASSLDGQPQHF.

This clone was seen a handful of times. V is TRBV7-2 and J is TRBJ1-3; TRBD1 matches 9 bases. The germline gives CDR1 SGHTA, CDR2 FQGNSA. V shed 5 bases, J shed 7 bases, and the junction held 9 bases outside the gene matches. The CDR3 consists of 15 residues. The CDR3 sequence is CASSPGGTGWNTIYF. CDR3 in DNA: TGTGCCAGCAGCCCAGGGGGGACAGGGTGGAACACCATATATTTT.

This chain connects TRBV18 to TRBJ1-2, with D possibly matching TRBD1 (5 bases). V was pared by 3 bases and J by 5 bases, with 7 bases between. The germline V gene encodes CDR1 KGHSH and CDR2 LQKENI. This CDR3 region has 12 residues. The CDR3 DNA sequence: TGTGCCAGCTCACCGGAGGGGTATGGCTACACCTTC. Translated: CASSPEGYGYTF.

The count of this clone is one. The V gene is TRBV4-1, the J gene TRBJ2-2; 7 bases match TRBD1. J was trimmed by 6 bases and V by 0 bases; bases with no gene match: 7. CDR3 length: 16 amino acids. Germline V lookup: CDR1 MGHRA, CDR2 YSYEKL. The CDR3 reads CASSQDPTGSAGELFF. In DNA, the CDR3 is TGCGCCAGCAGCCAAGATCCGACAGGGTCGGCCGGGGAGCTGTTTTTT.

The chain joins TRBV7-3 to TRBJ2-5, with 10 bases fitting TRBD2. CDR1 and CDR2 from the germline V gene are SGHTA and FQGTGA. Unmatched junction bases numbered 5, after V lost 5 bases and J lost 5 bases. This CDR3 contains 14 residues. CDR3 amino acids: CASSIAGGLETQYF. Here the CDR3 DNA reads TGTGCCAGCAGCATAGCGGGGGGCCTGGAGACCCAGTACTTC.